This is a list of T cell receptor beta chains from one sample in a study of breast tumors, draining lymph nodes, adjacent tissues. TCRdb re-derived calls from the multiplex PCR reads in MiXCR, one entry per CDR3 protein. Among 120,000 to 150,000 distinct CDR3 sequences listed, 32% were seen once. Sequenced material: axillary lymph node tissue. The receptors were gathered from a female donor with breast cancer. Some clones in this sample may be carry-over from other donors' samples. Both conserved end residues are part of each CDR3. D genes are given only for firm matches. Some rows have no size entry. The others give once, few or many, or a class for an expanded clone.

J gene: TRBJ2-3; CDR3 length: 17; D gene: TRBD2; V gene: TRBV9; clone size: many; CDR3 DNA: TGTGCCAGCAGCGTAGAATCGGGAGGACTACTCACAGATACGCAGTATTTT; CDR3 protein: CASSVESGGLLTDTQYF
J gene: TRBJ1-4; CDR3 length: 14; D gene: -; V gene: TRBV7-3; clone size: many; CDR3 DNA: TGTGCCAGCAGCCTCACAGGTTCGGAGGGTGAACTGTTTTTT; CDR3 protein: CASSLTGSEGELFF
J gene: TRBJ1-1; CDR3 length: 13; D gene: TRBD1; V gene: TRBV12-3/TRBV12-4; clone size: few; CDR3 DNA: TGTGCCAGCAGGCGAGGGGGCGGAACTGAAGCTTTCTTT; CDR3 protein: CASRRGGGTEAFF
J gene: TRBJ2-1; CDR3 length: 16; D gene: -; V gene: TRBV19; clone size: -; CDR3 DNA: TGTGGCAGTAGTATAGGAGGGGGGCGGGCCTACAATGAGCAGCTCTTC; CDR3 protein: CGSSIGGGRAYNEQLF
J gene: TRBJ1-1; CDR3 length: 12; D gene: -; V gene: TRBV7-9; clone size: few; CDR3 DNA: TGTGCCAGCAGCTTAAGTAACAGGGAAGCTTTCTTT; CDR3 protein: CASSLSNREAFF
J gene: TRBJ1-1; CDR3 length: 15; D gene: -; V gene: TRBV10-3; clone size: -; CDR3 DNA: TGTGCCATCAGTGGCTACACAGGTAATTCGGCTGAAGCTTTCTTT; CDR3 protein: CAISGYTGNSAEAFF
J gene: TRBJ2-5; CDR3 length: 14; D gene: TRBD1; V gene: TRBV5-5; clone size: -; CDR3 DNA: TGTGCCAGCAGCCACAGGGGGGTCCAAGAGACCCAGTACTTC; CDR3 protein: CASSHRGVQETQYF
J gene: TRBJ1-2; CDR3 length: 18; D gene: -; V gene: TRBV7-9; clone size: many; CDR3 DNA: TGTGCCAGCAGCTTAGCGATAACTACGGGGGCGCGGAACTATGGCTACACCTTC; CDR3 protein: CASSLAITTGARNYGYTF
J gene: TRBJ1-5; CDR3 length: 14; D gene: -; V gene: TRBV19; clone size: many; CDR3 DNA: TGTGCCAGTAGCACCCGGGCCGAAAATCAGCCCCAGCATTTT; CDR3 protein: CASSTRAENQPQHF
J gene: TRBJ1-2; CDR3 length: 14; D gene: -; V gene: TRBV7-2; clone size: many; CDR3 DNA: TGTGCCAGCAGCTTAGCGATGCAGTCTCTTGGCTACACCTTC; CDR3 protein: CASSLAMQSLGYTF
J gene: TRBJ2-3; CDR3 length: 16; D gene: TRBD2; V gene: TRBV11-2; clone size: many; CDR3 DNA: TGTGCCAGCAGCCCTAGCCCCGGGACTAGGACAGATACGCAGTATTTT; CDR3 protein: CASSPSPGTRTDTQYF
J gene: TRBJ2-5; CDR3 length: 17; D gene: TRBD2; V gene: TRBV6-1; clone size: many; CDR3 DNA: TGTGCCAGCAGAAGAGGGGGACTAGCGGGTAATCAAGAGACCCAGTACTTC; CDR3 protein: CASRRGGLAGNQETQYF
J gene: TRBJ2-1; CDR3 length: 15; D gene: -; V gene: TRBV27; clone size: few; CDR3 DNA: TGTGCCAGCAGTTCACTAGGTGGATCCTACAATGAGCAGTTCTTC; CDR3 protein: CASSSLGGSYNEQFF
J gene: TRBJ1-2; CDR3 length: 13; D gene: TRBD1; V gene: TRBV20-1; clone size: many; CDR3 DNA: TGCAGTGCATCGACAGGGGTCCTCTATGGCTACACCTTC; CDR3 protein: CSASTGVLYGYTF
J gene: TRBJ1-4; CDR3 length: 14; D gene: -; V gene: TRBV6-6; clone size: many; CDR3 DNA: TGTGCCAGCAGTCAAGGGGCAACTAATGAAAAACTGTTTTTT; CDR3 protein: CASSQGATNEKLFF
J gene: TRBJ2-5; CDR3 length: 14; D gene: -; V gene: TRBV27; clone size: many; CDR3 DNA: TGTGCCAGCAGTCCGGGGATAATCGGAGAGACCCAGTACTTC; CDR3 protein: CASSPGIIGETQYF
J gene: TRBJ2-3; CDR3 length: 13; D gene: -; V gene: TRBV20-1; clone size: many; CDR3 DNA: TGCAGTGCCGGGGGGCCCCCCCAAGATACGCAGTATTTT; CDR3 protein: CSAGGPPQDTQYF
J gene: TRBJ2-7; CDR3 length: 13; D gene: TRBD2; V gene: TRBV20-1; clone size: many; CDR3 DNA: TGCAGTGTCGACGGGGGGGGATCCTACGAGCAGTACTTC; CDR3 protein: CSVDGGGSYEQYF
J gene: TRBJ1-6; CDR3 length: 14; D gene: -; V gene: TRBV5-1; clone size: many; CDR3 DNA: TGCGCCAGCAGCCCTCAGGGTGACGGTTCACCCCTCCACTTT; CDR3 protein: CASSPQGDGSPLHF
J gene: TRBJ1-2; CDR3 length: 14; D gene: -; V gene: TRBV6-5; clone size: few; CDR3 DNA: TGTGCCAGCAGTCACTCGGCGGACGGATATGGCTACACCTTC; CDR3 protein: CASSHSADGYGYTF
J gene: TRBJ2-1; CDR3 length: 14; D gene: -; V gene: TRBV7-9; clone size: many; CDR3 DNA: TGTGCCAGCAGCGCCCGGGTGGGGGATGGTGAGCAGTTCTTC; CDR3 protein: CASSARVGDGEQFF
J gene: TRBJ1-2; CDR3 length: 15; D gene: -; V gene: TRBV5-6; clone size: many; CDR3 DNA: TGTGCCAGCAGCTATCCGGCAGCCCGCGACTATGGCTACACCTTC; CDR3 protein: CASSYPAARDYGYTF
J gene: TRBJ1-5; CDR3 length: 16; D gene: -; V gene: TRBV18; clone size: many; CDR3 DNA: TGTGCCAGCTCGGTTACAGGACCGAATAGCAATCAGCCCCAGCATTTT; CDR3 protein: CASSVTGPNSNQPQHF
J gene: TRBJ1-5; CDR3 length: 14; D gene: TRBD1; V gene: TRBV5-1; clone size: -; CDR3 DNA: TGCGCCAGCAGCTTGGGAGACAGGGGGCACCCCCAGCATTTC; CDR3 protein: CASSLGDRGHPQHF
J gene: TRBJ1-2; CDR3 length: 15; D gene: -; V gene: TRBV7-8; clone size: many; CDR3 DNA: TGTGCCAGCAGCTTCCAGGCCGGGACTGACTATGGCTACACCTTC; CDR3 protein: CASSFQAGTDYGYTF
J gene: TRBJ2-1; CDR3 length: 15; D gene: TRBD1; V gene: TRBV7-2; clone size: -; CDR3 DNA: TGTGCCAGCAGCTTATCGACAGGGGGCATCTATGAGCAGTTCTTC; CDR3 protein: CASSLSTGGIYEQFF
J gene: TRBJ1-3; CDR3 length: 13; D gene: -; V gene: TRBV10-3; clone size: many; CDR3 DNA: TGTGCCTCTCAGGGGATAGGAGGAAACACCATATATTTT; CDR3 protein: CASQGIGGNTIYF
J gene: TRBJ2-4; CDR3 length: 17; D gene: TRBD1; V gene: TRBV6-2/TRBV6-3; clone size: -; CDR3 DNA: TGTGCCAGCACCACGACAGGGGCTTATTTAGCCAAAAACATTCAGTACTTC; CDR3 protein: CASTTTGAYLAKNIQYF
J gene: TRBJ1-5; CDR3 length: 13; D gene: -; V gene: TRBV7-2; clone size: many; CDR3 DNA: TGTGCCAGCAGCTTGACAAACGCTCAGCCCCAGCATTTT; CDR3 protein: CASSLTNAQPQHF
J gene: TRBJ2-1; CDR3 length: 14; D gene: TRBD1; V gene: TRBV29-1; clone size: many; CDR3 DNA: TGCAGCGCAAGACAGGGAGACGACTACAATGAGCAGTTCTTC; CDR3 protein: CSARQGDDYNEQFF
J gene: TRBJ2-1; CDR3 length: 18; D gene: TRBD2; V gene: TRBV10-1; clone size: few; CDR3 DNA: TGCGCCAGCAGTGAGGCCCTCCCTAGCGGGGATTCCTACAATGAGCAGTTCTTC; CDR3 protein: CASSEALPSGDSYNEQFF
J gene: TRBJ2-5; CDR3 length: 15; D gene: -; V gene: TRBV5-1; clone size: many; CDR3 DNA: TGCGCCAGCAGCCCAGGGGGGGGGCCCCAAGAGACCCAGTACTTC; CDR3 protein: CASSPGGGPQETQYF
J gene: TRBJ2-6; CDR3 length: 16; D gene: -; V gene: TRBV2; clone size: many; CDR3 DNA: TGTGCCAGCAGCCCACTTTTCAGCTCTGGGGCCAACGTCCTGACTTTC; CDR3 protein: CASSPLFSSGANVLTF
J gene: TRBJ1-2; CDR3 length: 16; D gene: TRBD1; V gene: TRBV18; clone size: many; CDR3 DNA: TGTGCCAGCTCACCCTTACCGGGACAGGGGGCGGATGGCTACACCTTC; CDR3 protein: CASSPLPGQGADGYTF
J gene: TRBJ1-1; CDR3 length: 14; D gene: -; V gene: TRBV20-1; clone size: few; CDR3 DNA: TGCAGTGCTAGAGTTGCACCCGGGACTCCTGAAGCTTTCTTT; CDR3 protein: CSARVAPGTPEAFF
J gene: TRBJ2-5; CDR3 length: 15; D gene: TRBD1; V gene: TRBV10-3; clone size: -; CDR3 DNA: TGTGCCATCAGTGTATCATCAGGGGGCAATCAGCCCCAGTACTTC; CDR3 protein: CAISVSSGGNQPQYF
J gene: TRBJ2-7; CDR3 length: 15; D gene: -; V gene: TRBV24-1; clone size: many; CDR3 DNA: TGTGCCACCAGTGATTCCCGACGTCGGGCTGGGGAGCAGTACTTC; CDR3 protein: CATSDSRRRAGEQYF
J gene: TRBJ1-2; CDR3 length: 12; D gene: -; V gene: TRBV7-9; clone size: many; CDR3 DNA: TGTGCCAGCAGCTTATCGGGGACTGGCTACACCTTC; CDR3 protein: CASSLSGTGYTF
J gene: TRBJ2-6; CDR3 length: 17; D gene: TRBD2; V gene: TRBV7-3; clone size: -; CDR3 DNA: TGTGCCAGCAGCTTAAGGCTAGCGGGGACTGGGGCCAACCTCCTGACTTTC; CDR3 protein: CASSLRLAGTGANLLTF
J gene: TRBJ1-2; CDR3 length: 12; D gene: -; V gene: TRBV27; clone size: many; CDR3 DNA: TGTGCCAGCACTTCGGACGGATATGGCTACACCTTC; CDR3 protein: CASTSDGYGYTF
J gene: TRBJ1-1; CDR3 length: 13; D gene: -; V gene: TRBV29-1; clone size: few; CDR3 DNA: TGCAGCGTTGAAGGCAGATCGAACACTGAAGCTTTCTTT; CDR3 protein: CSVEGRSNTEAFF
J gene: TRBJ2-3; CDR3 length: 18; D gene: TRBD2; V gene: TRBV7-3; clone size: many; CDR3 DNA: TGTGCCAGCAGCTTAGTCCCAGCGGGGGGTATGGTCACAGATACGCAGTATTTT; CDR3 protein: CASSLVPAGGMVTDTQYF
J gene: TRBJ2-5; CDR3 length: 14; D gene: TRBD2; V gene: TRBV19; clone size: -; CDR3 DNA: TGTGCCAGTAGCACACTAGCGGGGGTCGAGACCCAGTACTTC; CDR3 protein: CASSTLAGVETQYF
J gene: TRBJ1-5; CDR3 length: 14; D gene: -; V gene: TRBV19; clone size: many; CDR3 DNA: TGTGCCAGCGATAATCCACATAGGGGTTATCTCGTTCAATTT; CDR3 protein: CASDNPHRGYLVQF
J gene: TRBJ2-5; CDR3 length: 15; D gene: TRBD2; V gene: TRBV7-9; clone size: once; CDR3 DNA: TGTGCCAGCAGCTTATCTAGCGGGGGGTACGAGACCCAGTACTTC; CDR3 protein: CASSLSSGGYETQYF
J gene: TRBJ2-3; CDR3 length: 12; D gene: -; V gene: TRBV6-6; clone size: many; CDR3 DNA: TGTGCCAGCAGTCACGGGCACGATACGCAGTATTTT; CDR3 protein: CASSHGHDTQYF
J gene: TRBJ1-4; CDR3 length: 14; D gene: TRBD1; V gene: TRBV27; clone size: -; CDR3 DNA: TGTGCCAGCAGTCCGACAGGGTCAGGTGAAAAACTGTTTTTT; CDR3 protein: CASSPTGSGEKLFF
J gene: TRBJ2-7; CDR3 length: 15; D gene: TRBD1; V gene: TRBV7-7; clone size: many; CDR3 DNA: TGTGCTAGCAGCCGATCGGGACAGGCTCTGTACGAGCAGTACTTC; CDR3 protein: CASSRSGQALYEQYF
J gene: TRBJ2-5; CDR3 length: 18; D gene: TRBD2; V gene: TRBV6-6; clone size: -; CDR3 DNA: TGTGCCAGCAGTTACGGTTCGGCTAGCGGGGGGGCTGGTGAGACCCAGTACTTC; CDR3 protein: CASSYGSASGGAGETQYF
J gene: TRBJ2-1; CDR3 length: 13; D gene: -; V gene: TRBV19; clone size: many; CDR3 DNA: TGTGCCAGTAGTATAGGCAACTACAATGAGCAGTTCTTC; CDR3 protein: CASSIGNYNEQFF